This T cell receptor beta chain was documented in a study of early T cells in non-severe SARS-CoV-2 infection. This clonotype was detected many times. Its antigen is currently unknown. From germline, CDR1 is SQVTM and CDR2 ANQGSEA. V was shortened by 2 bases and J by 2 bases, with 9 bases between the two germline ends. This CDR3 has 13 residues. Study-level findings and limits: Reliance on VDJdb matching favored anti-spike CD8 responses; private and CD4 specificities were missed.

Researchers tagged individual cDNA molecules with unique molecular identifiers. One entry per CDR3 protein, called by TCRdb with MiXCR from the 5' RACE reads. The data show approximately 28,000 distinct CDR3 sequences, less than 6.5% seen once. This specimen was whole blood, taken at baseline. The V call is TRBV29-1, the J call TRBJ2-5; D is unresolved. The receptor comes from an adult who was a healthcare worker with PCR-confirmed SARS-CoV-2 infection or an uninfected control (not recorded which). CDR3 protein: CSVEIHTQETQYF. The CDR3 DNA sequence: TGCAGCGTTGAAATACATACACAAGAGACCCAGTACTTC.